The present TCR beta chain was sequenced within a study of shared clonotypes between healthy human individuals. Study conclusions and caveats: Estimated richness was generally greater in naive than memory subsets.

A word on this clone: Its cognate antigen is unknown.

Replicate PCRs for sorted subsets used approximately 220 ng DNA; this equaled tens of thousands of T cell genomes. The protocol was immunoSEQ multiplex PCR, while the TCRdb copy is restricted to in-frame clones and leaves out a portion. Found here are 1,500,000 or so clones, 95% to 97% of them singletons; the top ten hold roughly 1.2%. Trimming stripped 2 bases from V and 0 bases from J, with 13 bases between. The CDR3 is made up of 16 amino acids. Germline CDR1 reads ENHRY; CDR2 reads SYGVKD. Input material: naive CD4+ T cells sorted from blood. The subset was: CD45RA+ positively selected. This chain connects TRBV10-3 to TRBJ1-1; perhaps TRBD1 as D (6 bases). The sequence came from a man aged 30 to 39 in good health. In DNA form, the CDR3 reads TGTGCCATCAGTGAGACGAACAGGGTTTTGAACACTGAAGCTTTCTTT. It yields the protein CAISETNRVLNTEAFF.